This T cell receptor (beta chain) was retrieved from a study of T-cell reconstitution after alpha-beta-depleted transplantation in children. Germline values: CDR1 SGHTA, CDR2 FQGNSA. The junction had 9 bases not matched to a gene; V was cut back by 7 bases and J by 4 bases. The CDR3 loop spans 15 amino acids. This clonotype was picked up many times. The library targeted TCRbeta and was prepared with unique molecular identifiers. Each CDR3 protein gets one entry after TCRdb re-called the PCR reads with MiXCR. This table holds 240,000 or so distinct CDR3 sequences, 12% found once. This chain uses TRBV7-2 with TRBJ1-3, with 8 bases identical to TRBD1. The clonotype originates from a human donor who donated a stem cell graft to a child with acute lymphoblastic leukemia. The sequencing used PBMCs from the stem cell graft donor, collected from the stem cell graft. As DNA, the CDR3 is TGTGCCAGCACCCCCGGACAGGGAGCAGGAAACACCATATATTTT. Its protein is CASTPGQGAGNTIYF.